Listed below are T cell receptor beta chains from one sample, sequenced in a study of shared clonotypes between healthy human individuals. Produced via immunoSEQ multiplex PCR; TCRdb's table is partial and in-frame only. The repertoire has roughly 520,000 clones, about 96% of them found once; the top ten carry around 0.066%. Sequencing was performed on naive CD4+ T cells sorted from blood. The receptors derive from a woman in her twenties or thirties in good health. The CDR3 runs from the conserved cysteine through the conserved F or W. Fields, in order: clone size, J gene, D gene, V gene, CDR3 DNA, CDR3 protein. The D gene is left open where the match is weak. Clone sizes are given selectively: once, few, many, or a class where the clone is expanded.

-	TRBJ2-1	TRBD2	TRBV4-1	TGCGCCAGCAGCCAAGTGGCCCTAGCGGCGGATGAGCAGTTCTTC	CASSQVALAADEQFF
-	TRBJ2-3	TRBD2	TRBV5-1	TGCGCCAGCAGCCCAGCCCTGACTAGCGGTGCTACAGATACGCAGTATTTT	CASSPALTSGATDTQYF
-	TRBJ2-1	-	TRBV9	TGTGCCAGCAGCGTAGTGTGGCAGTCCAATGAGCAGTTCTTC	CASSVVWQSNEQFF
-	TRBJ1-5	-	TRBV6-1	TGTGCCACCCGGTTGGGCTATAGCAATCAGCCCCAGCATTTT	CATRLGYSNQPQHF
once	TRBJ2-7	-	TRBV10-3	TGTGCCATCAGTGAGAGGGGTACCGAGCAGTACTTC	CAISERGTEQYF
-	TRBJ2-3	TRBD1	TRBV28	TGTGCCAGCAGTTTGATCCAGGGGGGCACAGATACGCAGTATTTT	CASSLIQGGTDTQYF
-	TRBJ1-2	-	TRBV4-1	TGCGCCAGCAGCCAGCATGCCGGGAGCGGCTACACCTTC	CASSQHAGSGYTF
-	TRBJ1-2	-	TRBV27	TGTGCCAGCAGTACCATGGGGAGAGGCTATGGCTACACCTTC	CASSTMGRGYGYTF
-	TRBJ1-2	-	TRBV5-1	TGCGCCAGCAGCTTGGTGGCAGAAGGCTATGGCTACACCTTC	CASSLVAEGYGYTF
-	TRBJ1-5	-	TRBV4-1	TGCGCCAGCAGCCACCCCACGCGGCCAGGGCCTGATCAGCCCCAGCATTTT	CASSHPTRPGPDQPQHF
-	TRBJ2-7	TRBD1	TRBV28	TGTGCCAGCAGTCCGCACAGGGGGCGTACCTACGAGCAGTACTTC	CASSPHRGRTYEQYF
-	TRBJ2-7	-	TRBV19	TGTGCCAGTAGTATAGGTGGCGGGGACGCCTACGAGCAGTACTTC	CASSIGGGDAYEQYF
-	TRBJ1-4	TRBD1	TRBV28	TGTGCCAGCAGTATCAGACCAATCACTCACAGGGGTTTGTCCGAAAAACTGTTTTTT	CASSIRPITHRGLSEKLFF
-	TRBJ2-2	TRBD2	TRBV6-6	TGTGCCAGCAGTTTGACTAGCGTAACCGGGGAGCTGTTTTTT	CASSLTSVTGELFF
-	TRBJ1-1	TRBD1	TRBV5-1	TGCGCCAGCGCAGGCTACACAGGGGACCCGAACACTGAAGCTTTCTTT	CASAGYTGDPNTEAFF
-	TRBJ1-2	TRBD1	TRBV5-8	TGTGCCAGCAGCTGGGACAGGAGCTCTGGCTACACCTTC	CASSWDRSSGYTF
-	TRBJ2-3	-	TRBV11-1	TGTGCCAGCAGTCTCGACGGGAATCACTTCACAGATACGCAGTATTTT	CASSLDGNHFTDTQYF
-	TRBJ1-5	-	TRBV28	TGTGCCAGCAGTACTGTATACAGATTGAGCAATCAGCCCCAGCATTTT	CASSTVYRLSNQPQHF
-	TRBJ1-2	-	TRBV2	TGTGCCAGCAGTGAATTGGGGACGGGCGGCTACACCTTC	CASSELGTGGYTF
once	TRBJ1-3	TRBD1	TRBV10-3	TGTGCCATCAGCGGGACAGACCGAAACACCATATATTTT	CAISGTDRNTIYF
-	TRBJ2-7	-	TRBV13	TGTGCCAGCAGCTTAGGAGGGAGGTACGAGCAGTACTTC	CASSLGGRYEQYF
-	TRBJ2-5	-	TRBV7-9	TGTGCCAGCAGCTTAGACAGGGAGACGAAAGAGACCCAGTACTTC	CASSLDRETKETQYF